The 9 T cell receptor beta chains reported below all come from one sample, sequenced in a study of blood T cell repertoires in COVID-19. Some clones are missing from TCRdb's copy, which holds only in-frame ones; the method was immunoSEQ multiplex PCR. The table shows around 230,000 clones, with approximately 84% occurring only once. Sequenced input: PBMCs or T cells enriched from blood (not recorded which). The receptors here all came from a man between 35 and 55 years old who had recovered from COVID-19.

This rearrangement joins TRBV12-3 or TRBV12-4 to TRBJ1-5; D uncertain. V was pared by 1 base and J by 5 bases, with 6 bases between. CDR3 length: 13 residues. The CDR3 reads CASSLGVDQPQHF. The CDR3 DNA reads as TGTGCCAGCAGTTTAGGAGTGGATCAGCCCCAGCATTTT.

V gene TRBV5-6 combines with J gene TRBJ2-1; 11 nucleotides match TRBD2. CDR3 size: 15 residues. Looked up from germline, CDR1 is SGHDT and CDR2 is YYEEEE. Losses at the gene ends were 4 bases for V and 5 bases for J; bases not matched to a gene: 5. This CDR3 is CASSAGLADDNEQFF. CDR3 DNA: TGTGCCAGCAGCGCGGGACTAGCGGATGACAATGAGCAGTTCTTC.

The CDR3 loop reads CASSQDRQGETPLHF. In nucleotides, the CDR3 is TGCGCCAGCAGCCAAGATCGACAGGGTGAGACACCCCTCCACTTT. The V call is TRBV4-3, the J call TRBJ1-6; 7 positions match TRBD1. Germline CDR1 and CDR2: LGHNA and YSLEER. V trimming: 0 bases; J trimming: 11 bases; junction bases outside the gene matches: 7. The CDR3 consists of 15 residues.

This sequence joins TRBV29-1 and TRBJ2-5, with 9 positions matching TRBD1. The V segment lost 6 bases and the J segment 4 bases; nucleotides outside the gene matches: 6. CDR1 is SQVTM and CDR2 is ANQGSEA in the germline V gene. The CDR3 runs to 13 residues. CDR3 region: CSVGGQGGETQYF. In DNA, the CDR3 is TGCAGCGTGGGGGGACAGGGAGGAGAGACCCAGTACTTC.

The CDR3 sequence: CASRPSGTDTQYF. In nucleotides, the CDR3 is TGTGCCAGCAGGCCTAGCGGGACAGATACGCAGTATTTT. J is TRBJ2-3 and V is TRBV2, with 8 bases matching TRBD2. The CDR3 runs 13 residues. Germline CDR1 and CDR2: SNHLY and FYNNEI. V dropped 6 bases and J dropped 3; count of bases not matched to a gene: 2. Together with reference TRBV2 and TRBJ2-3, the CDR3 gives the full variable domain: EPEVTQTPSHQVTQMGQEVILRCVPISNHLYFYWYRQILGQKVEFLVSFYNNEISEKSEIFDDQFSVERPDGSNFTLKIRSTKLEDSAMYFCASRPSGTDTQYFGPGTRLTVL.

The rearrangement links TRBV5-4 to TRBJ2-7; maybe TRBD1 (6 bases). The CDR3 loop spans 14 amino acids. Trimming left V 5 bases short and J 6 bases short, with 18 bases between. CDR1 is SGHNT and CDR2 is YYREEE in the germline V gene (reference sequence). In DNA, the CDR3 is TGTGCCAGCAGTCCTCCAGGGGCGCTCTCCGAGCAGTACTTC. This gives the protein CASSPPGALSEQYF.

The chain couples TRBV5-1 to TRBJ2-7; the D is unclear. Trimming cost V 0 bases and J 7 bases, with 11 bases left between them. Germline V CDR1 and CDR2: SGHRS, YFSETQ. CDR3 length: 13 residues. CDR3 DNA sequence: TGCGCCAGCAGCTTGGAGAGGAACGGGGAGCAGTACTTC. Encoded protein: CASSLERNGEQYF.

This clone has only one observation. The chain combines TRBV10-3 with TRBJ2-5; possible D gene TRBD2, 6 bases. The CDR3 totals 12 residues. Germline assignment: CDR1 ENHRY and CDR2 SYGVKD. V was cut by 6 bases and J by 5 bases, with 10 bases left in between. The CDR3 sequence is CAISVEGETQYF. For the CDR3, the DNA is TGTGCCATCAGCGTGGAGGGGGAGACCCAGTACTTC.

The rearrangement joins TRBV10-3 to TRBJ1-2, with 8 bases lining up with TRBD1. With 5 bases clipped from V and 6 bases from J, the junction kept 5 bases outside the gene matches. The CDR3 sequence is 13 residues long. CDR1 ENHRY and CDR2 SYGVKD come from the germline V gene. In DNA form, the CDR3 reads TGTGCCATCAGTACGGACAGGGCGGATGGCTACACCTTC. Translating it yields CAISTDRADGYTF.